This TCR beta chain originates from a study of T cell repertoires in cytomegalovirus infection. Germline loops: CDR1 SGHTA, CDR2 FQGNSA. This CDR3 has 13 residues. With 1 base removed from V and 15 bases from J, the gap between germline ends came to 16 bases. Via MiXCR, TCRdb re-called the reads, giving one row per CDR3 protein. The sample contains 300,000 to 400,000 distinct CDR3 sequences, 8% to 10% of which appear only once. This clonotype was recorded at least ten times. The chain couples TRBV7-2 to TRBJ2-1, with a possible D match to TRBD2 (7 bases). The sample taken for sequencing was PBMCs. The TCR sequence derives from a human donor in good health (CMV status not recorded). Some clones in this sample may be carry-over from other donors' samples. This chain's CDR3 is CASSLDGGRKAFF. CDR3 coding DNA: TGTGCCAGCAGCTTAGACGGGGGGCGGAAAGCGTTCTTC.